This T cell receptor (beta chain) was found in a study of human T cells and chemical hapten exposure (dated by TCRdb to the early 2020s). Notes on the research overall: Libraries were pooled for sequencing, and variation in per-sample TCR yields was attributed mainly to small differences in library volumes within the pool. Both TCR alpha and TCR beta chains were sequenced from each blood RNA sample. In alopecia patients, the study followed how the peripheral blood TCR repertoire changed in vivo over primary and secondary sensitization to diphenylcyclopropenone (DPC), a hapten.

In its sample, this clonotype was seen many times. What antigen it recognizes has not been identified. Per-nucleotide qualities are absent, and no much larger clonotype sits a single base away. The meaning of the sample's time point label: healthy volunteer bleed at 6 weeks. Unfractionated whole blood was collected in Tempus Blood RNA tubes, and total RNA was extracted from that blood. As TCR sequencing controls, a handful of healthy volunteers were used, with blood taken at day 0, 2 weeks and 6 weeks. Its CDR3 holds 13 amino acids, cysteine through phenylalanine. Only the CDR3 portion is preserved as DNA: 39 bases, with reading frame beginning at the first base. The junction carries 10 bases between V and J, which are trimmed by 6 bases and 2 bases respectively. CDR1 SQVTM and CDR2 ANQGSEA were looked up in the germline V gene. Receptor libraries were prepared by RACE. The instrument was a NextSeq 500. During library preparation, unique molecular identifiers were attached to individual cDNA molecules so that TCRs could be counted in a quantitative, reproducible way. As for how the authors treated the data: Samples had a median of 95,638 TCRs, with a range from roughly 20,000 to 690,600. The Decombinator software suite was used to annotate V, J and CDR3 in the TCR reads. To make PS versus PT1 abundance plots, every sample was subsampled to the same number of TCRs (28,000). TCRs were defined as expanded if absent before sensitization and observed at least eight times at the 2-week time point. Clones were called with MiXCR by TCRdb after fastp trimmed the public reads at Q25, and only in-frame beta chains were retained. For every CDR3 protein sequence, its rows merge into one entry that carries the most common genes and DNA. TCRdb, rather than the study authors, made the V and J calls. The sample profile shows fewer than 40,000 distinct CDR3 sequences; roughly 5% of them were found once. Roughly 12% of the sample lies in the top ten.

What the research found in general, with its limitations: After repeated subsampling, the strength of the expansion versus patch-test correlation and the threshold at which it became significant changed. DPC sensitization did not change the number of TCRs with a frequency above 1 in 1000, and there was no evidence of changes in global repertoire structure.

The receptor's source is a human donor in good health. Some clones in this sample may be carry-over from other donors' samples. The specimen was whole blood. The sequence links TRBV29-1 to TRBJ1-4; the D gene cannot be named for sure. The CDR3 is CSVRSTTNEKLFF. In nucleotides, the sequence is TGCAGCGTCAGGAGTACGACTAATGAAAAACTGTTTTTT.